A single sample is the source of the 2 T cell receptor beta chains below, sequenced in a study of beta chain features in type 1 diabetes. What was sequenced were expressed TCRB transcripts, since all of the isolated RNA had been reverse transcribed. Here immunoSEQ multiplex PCR was the method, and the copy in TCRdb shows in-frame clones only, minus some. The repertoire consists of approximately 330,000 clones, with 11% occurring once and the leading ten covering 0.015% to 0.02%. The sample comprised naive CD4+ T cells from blood. The source of these receptors is a woman in her 30s in good health.

The chain carries TRBV27 and TRBJ2-2, with a weak D call TRBD1 (7 bases). Trimming pared 3 bases from V and 7 bases from J, leaving 24 bases between. Germline CDR1 reads MNHEY; CDR2 reads SMNVEV (reference sequence). The CDR3 length is 18 residues. CDR3 sequence reads: CASSLTPTSGGNGGELFF. The CDR3 nucleotides read TGTGCCAGCAGTTTGACCCCAACCTCAGGGGGGAATGGCGGGGAGCTGTTTTTT.

This clone has a handful of counts. The chain carries TRBV7-9 and TRBJ1-1; D not certain. The CDR3 is 14 amino acids. Germline CDR1 SEHNR, CDR2 FQNEAQ (reference sequence). Trimming took off 1 base at V and 1 base at J, with 7 bases between the two ends. This chain's CDR3 is CASSLVAANTEAFF. The CDR3 DNA reads TGTGCCAGCAGCTTAGTAGCAGCGAACACTGAAGCTTTCTTT.